This TCR beta chain was sequenced for a study of radiotherapy plus CTLA-4 blockade in lung cancer. Across the study: Objective responses were recorded in about a sixth of patients, with disease control recorded in 25% to 35%. The study's findings and limits: Peripheral blood showed expansion of tumor-derived TCR clones after radiotherapy and ipilimumab. Early blood T cell clone dynamics reportedly forecast response best, with interferon-beta.

This CDR3 is built from 15 residues. Between the trimmed V and J ends, which lost 1 base and 4 bases, there was a span of 13 bases. The germline V gene has CDR1 SGHTA and CDR2 FQGNSA. Patients with chemo-refractory metastatic non-small-cell lung cancer received focal radiation plus CTLA-4 blockade with ipilimumab. Profiled with immunoSEQ multiplex PCR; TCRdb holds only in-frame clones, not every one. There are fewer than 45,000 clones in the sample; around 85% occur only once, and about 5.3% lies in the top ten. On this clone itself: The antigen remains unidentified.

Material: peripheral blood, obtained from a patient treated with radiotherapy plus ipilimumab. The chain has TRBV7-2 and TRBJ1-1, with D tentatively TRBD1 (6 bases). This clonotype originated in a human donor with non-small cell lung cancer who had stable disease on radiotherapy plus ipilimumab. CDR3 sequence reads: CASSLEGTRSTEAFF. In DNA form, the CDR3 reads TGTGCCAGCAGCTTAGAAGGGACAAGGAGCACTGAAGCTTTCTTT.